What follows are 10 T cell receptor beta chains derived from one specimen sequenced in a study of beta chain features in type 1 diabetes. These receptors are not linked to any known antigen. Of the isolated RNA, all was reverse transcribed, and so the sequenced material was expressed TCRB transcripts. TCRdb's copy holds only in-frame clones and misses some; the assay was immunoSEQ multiplex PCR. The table has hundreds of thousands of clones, around 13% seen once; the top ten hold 0.0085% to 0.012%. General study points: Significant though moderate, a shortening of TCRB CDR3s appeared in all four CD4+ subsets of Type 1 diabetes patients.

The sequencing input was naive CD4+ T cells from blood. The origin of the receptors is a woman under 30 with type 1 diabetes.

This clone appeared a few times. The rearrangement uses TRBV10-3 and TRBJ2-5, with D unresolved. Trimming removed 3 bases at V and 5 bases at J, with 7 bases between. Germline lookup yields CDR1 ENHRY and CDR2 SYGVKD. The CDR3 totals 12 residues. The CDR3 here is CAISDAGETQYF. CDR3 sequence (DNA): TGTGCCATCAGTGATGCCGGGGAGACCCAGTACTTC.

In this sample, this clone turned up a few times. V and J are TRBV7-9 and TRBJ2-3; D may be TRBD2 (6 bases). Trimming shortened V by 2 bases and J by 0 bases, and 18 bases separated the two germline ends. CDR3 length: 18 amino acids. The V gene's germline CDR1 is SEHNR and CDR2 FQNEAQ (reference sequence). The CDR3 sequence is CASSLYGSGGGSTDTQYF. The CDR3 bases are TGTGCCAGCAGCTTATACGGGTCTGGTGGGGGGAGCACAGATACGCAGTATTTT. The variable domain in full, with the rest retrieved from reference TRBV7-9 and TRBJ2-3, is DTGVSQNPRHKITKRGQNVTFRCDPISEHNRLYWYRQTLGQGPEFLTYFQNEAQLEKSRLLSDRFSAERPKGSFSTLEIQRTEQGDSAMYLCASSLYGSGGGSTDTQYFGPGTRLTVL.

This chain uses TRBV29-1 with TRBJ1-5; D is perhaps TRBD1 (6 bases). With 5 bases removed from V and 2 bases from J, the gap between germline ends came to 13 bases. In germline, CDR1 is SQVTM, CDR2 ANQGSEA. CDR3 size: 14 residues. The CDR3 reads CSVTAGDGNQPQHF. For the CDR3, the DNA is TGCAGCGTTACGGCAGGGGATGGCAATCAGCCCCAGCATTTT. Full variable domain (missing parts from reference TRBV29-1 and TRBJ1-5): SAVISQKPSRDICQRGTSLTIQCQVDSQVTMMFWYRQQPGQSLTLIATANQGSEATYESGFVIDKFPISRPNLTFSTLTVSNMSPEDSSIYLCSVTAGDGNQPQHFGDGTRLSIL.

Only a few counts were recorded for this clone. This chain connects TRBV10-3 to TRBJ2-1; TRBD2 matches at 11 bases. The CDR3 extends over 12 amino acids. The germline gives CDR1 ENHRY, CDR2 SYGVKD. V shed 8 bases and J 15 bases; nucleotides not matched to a gene: 9. The CDR3 loop reads CAIRGTSGRWFF. CDR3 DNA sequence: TGTGCCATCCGGGGGACTAGCGGAAGATGGTTCTTC.

The V gene is TRBV27, the J gene TRBJ2-7, with 9 nucleotides matching TRBD2. V dropped 6 bases and J dropped 1; count of bases not matched to a gene: 7. In germline, CDR1 is MNHEY, CDR2 SMNVEV (reference sequence). The CDR3 runs 15 residues. CDR3 nucleotide sequence: TGTGCCAGCAGATTAGCGGGAGCGACATCCTACGAGCAGTACTTC. Its translation: CASRLAGATSYEQYF.

The chain recombines TRBV29-1 with TRBJ2-1, with 7 bases aligning to TRBD2. V was clipped by 7 bases and J by 4 bases; unmatched bases: 10. CDR1 and CDR2 (germline): SQVTM, ANQGSEA. This CDR3 is built from 14 residues. The CDR3 here is CSAYRGGVYNEQFF. CDR3 coding DNA: TGCAGCGCCTACCGTGGGGGGGTGTACAATGAGCAGTTCTTC.

This clone was observed once. The chain uses TRBV12-5 and TRBJ2-1, with TRBD2 identical over 8 bases. Trimming removed 6 bases from V and 3 bases from J; junction bases left unmatched: 10. Per germline, CDR1 LGHNT and CDR2 FRNRAP. This CDR3 has 16 amino acids. The CDR3 region is CASGRPGLGVYNEQFF. CDR3 in DNA: TGTGCTAGTGGAAGACCGGGACTAGGCGTCTACAATGAGCAGTTCTTC. The full variable domain, completed using reference TRBV12-5 and TRBJ2-1, is DARVTQTPRHKVTEMGQEVTMRCQPILGHNTVFWYRQTMMQGLELLAYFRNRAPLDDSGMPKDRFSAEMPDATLATLKIQPSEPRDSAVYFCASGRPGLGVYNEQFFGPGTRLTVL.

Only a few counts were recorded for this clone. DNA for the CDR3: TGTGCCTGGAGTAGGGGCGGCCCCCTCGGGCAGTACTTC. This encodes CAWSRGGPLGQYF. The J gene is TRBJ2-7, the V gene TRBV30; D might be TRBD1 (5 bases). Trimming pared 2 bases from V and 9 bases from J, leaving 17 bases between. Germline-derived CDR1 and CDR2 are GTSNPN and SVGIG (reference sequence). CDR3 size: 13 residues.

This clone came up a few times. This rearrangement joins TRBV6-4 to TRBJ1-2, with 12 bases identical to TRBD1. CDR1 is MRHNA, CDR2 SNTAGT, per germline. This CDR3 has 14 residues. Losses at the gene ends were 4 bases for V and 7 bases for J; bases not matched to a gene: 4. CDR3 nucleotides: TGTGCCAGCAGTGCGGGACAGGGGGCTTTTGGCTACACCTTC. The encoded protein is CASSAGQGAFGYTF.

The gene calls are TRBV5-1 and TRBJ2-1; 16 nucleotides align to TRBD2. The germline CDR1 and CDR2 sequences are SGHRS and YFSETQ. There are 15 residues in the CDR3. V lost 4 bases to trimming and J lost 9 bases; unmatched junction nucleotides: 4. The CDR3 coding sequence is TGCGCCAGCAGCCCGGGGACTAGCGGGGGGGGTGAGCAGTTCTTC. This sequence encodes CASSPGTSGGGEQFF.